This T cell receptor beta chain derives from a study of cytomegalovirus exposure and HLA in healthy donors. The CDR3 loop spans 16 amino acids. V was trimmed by 4 bases and J by 5 bases, leaving 18 bases between them. Germline CDR1 is SGDLS and CDR2 is YYNGEE. Notes on this clone: Its antigen is unidentified.

The data were produced by immunoSEQ multiplex PCR, yet TCRdb's version contains in-frame clones alone and is incomplete. The sample consists of about 220,000 clones, around nine tenths of them appearing once. The study's findings and limits: The authors enumerated roughly 180 TCR beta chains as linked to cytomegalovirus.

The V call is TRBV9, the J call TRBJ2-2; tentative D call: TRBD2 (6 bases). Sequencing was done on a sample of PBMCs. The TCR comes from a man younger than 30 in good health and CMV-seronegative. DNA for the CDR3: TGTGCCAGCAGCCCCCAGCTTAGGGCGGGAACCGGGGAGCTGTTTTTT. Translating it yields CASSPQLRAGTGELFF. The whole variable domain, remainder taken from reference TRBV9 and TRBJ2-2, is DSGVTQTPKHLITATGQRVTLRCSPRSGDLSVYWYQQSLDQGLQFLIQYYNGEERAKGNILERFSAQQFPDLHSELNLSSLELGDSALYFCASSPQLRAGTGELFFGEGSRLTVL.